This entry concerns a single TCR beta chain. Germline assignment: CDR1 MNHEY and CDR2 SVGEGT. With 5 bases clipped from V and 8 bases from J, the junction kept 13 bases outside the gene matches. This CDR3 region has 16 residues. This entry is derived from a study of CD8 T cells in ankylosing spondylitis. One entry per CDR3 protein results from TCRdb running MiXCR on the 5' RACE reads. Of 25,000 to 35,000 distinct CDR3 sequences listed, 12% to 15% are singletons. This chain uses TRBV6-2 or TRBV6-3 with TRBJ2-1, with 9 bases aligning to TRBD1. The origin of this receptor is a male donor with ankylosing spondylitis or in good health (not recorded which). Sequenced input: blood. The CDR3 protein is CASSPLRDRDFDEQFF. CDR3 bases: TGTGCCAGCAGTCCCCTGAGGGACAGGGACTTCGATGAGCAGTTCTTC.